Listed here are 28 T cell receptor beta chains from one sample, sequenced in a study of shared clonotypes between healthy human individuals. Naive CD8 cells lacked CD45RO and underwent positive selection for CCR7, leaving out terminally differentiated effector memory CD45RA+ cells. Assay used: immunoSEQ multiplex PCR; TCRdb lists only in-frame clones, some missing. The top ten hold approximately 0.12% of the sample, which has hundreds of thousands of clones, 85% to 95% seen once. Sequencing was done on a sample of naive CD8+ T cells sorted from blood. The receptor source for this set is a woman aged 25 to 39 in good health.

This chain connects TRBV10-2 to TRBJ1-2; 11 nucleotides agree with TRBD1. V lost 2 bases, J lost 6 bases, and 5 bases stayed unmatched. CDR1 and CDR2 from the germline V gene are WSHSY and SAAADI. There are 15 residues in the CDR3. Here the CDR3 reads CASSERDRGKNGYTF. As DNA, the CDR3 is TGCGCCAGCAGTGAGCGGGACAGGGGGAAGAATGGCTACACCTTC.

V usage is TRBV6-4 and J usage is TRBJ2-5, with TRBD2 as a possible D gene (7 bases). The DNA end is more similar to TRBJ2-7, so the J call may be wrong. This CDR3 is 15 amino acids long. In germline, CDR1 is MRHNA, CDR2 SNTAGT. The CDR3 DNA reads TGTGCCAGCAGTGAGGGGGCTAGCGGCTCCTACGAGCAGTACTTC. Amino acid sequence: CASSEGASGSYEQYF.

The rearrangement joins TRBV4-1 to TRBJ2-7, with 8 positions matching TRBD1. This CDR3 has 14 residues. Trimming cost V 3 bases and J 6 bases; bases outside gene matches: 7. Germline V gene data show CDR1 as MGHRA and CDR2 as YSYEKL. The CDR3 DNA reads as TGCGCCAGCAGCCAGACCAGGGGGCGCGGCGAGCAGTACTTC. Translating gives CASSQTRGRGEQYF.

This sequence joins TRBV2 and TRBJ2-7; D gene uncertain. The CDR3 runs 12 residues. The germline V gene has CDR1 SNHLY and CDR2 FYNNEI. V dropped 7 bases and J dropped 5 bases, with 12 bases sitting between them. The CDR3 DNA is TGTGCCAGCATTCGCGGTTCCAACGAGCAGTACTTC. Residues: CASIRGSNEQYF.

The chain uses TRBV4-1 and TRBJ1-2; TRBD1 might be the D (6 bases). Germline V lookup: CDR1 MGHRA, CDR2 YSYEKL. V lost 0 bases and J lost 5, with 10 bases in between. This CDR3 is built from 14 residues. The CDR3 loop reads CASSQDRGGYGYTF. The CDR3 DNA reads TGCGCCAGCAGCCAAGACAGGGGAGGGTATGGCTACACCTTC.

The rearrangement joins TRBV13 to TRBJ2-3; 12 nucleotides line up with TRBD1. V dropped 4 bases and J dropped 4; count of bases not matched to a gene: 6. Germline V gives CDR1 PRHDT, CDR2 FYEKMQ (reference sequence). The CDR3 is made up of 16 amino acids. The CDR3 loop reads CASSSGTGGPADTQYF. CDR3 DNA: TGTGCCAGCAGCTCAGGGACAGGGGGCCCCGCAGATACGCAGTATTTT.

This chain uses TRBV6-5 with TRBJ1-4, with D possibly matching TRBD1 (5 bases). CDR1 and CDR2 from the germline V gene are MNHEY and SVGAGI. The germline V and J ends were trimmed by 4 bases and 4 bases, with 16 bases remaining between them. CDR3 size: 16 residues. For the CDR3, the DNA is TGTGCCAGCAGTTCCCTCTCCGGGACGTTTAATGAAAAACTGTTTTTT. It encodes CASSSLSGTFNEKLFF.

The chain is built from TRBV5-6 and TRBJ2-1; D is unclear. The CDR3 has 14 amino acids. Trimming cost V 1 base and J 0 bases, with 5 bases left between them. Germline CDR1 reads SGHDT; CDR2 reads YYEEEE. CDR3 in DNA: TGTGCCAGCAGCTTGTCGGTCTCCTACAATGAGCAGTTCTTC. Its protein product is CASSLSVSYNEQFF.

This chain uses TRBV7-3 with TRBJ2-7; D is unresolved. The CDR3 length is 12 residues. V was pared by 5 bases and J by 6 bases, with 11 bases between. Germline CDR1 and CDR2: SGHTA and FQGTGA. The CDR3 loop is CASSPPAGEQYF. In nucleotides, the CDR3 is TGTGCCAGCAGCCCCCCAGCCGGCGAGCAGTACTTC. Drawing the rest from reference TRBV7-3 and TRBJ2-7, the complete variable domain is GAGVSQTPSNKVTEKGKYVELRCDPISGHTALYWYRQSLGQGPEFLIYFQGTGAADDSGLPNDRFFAVRPEGSVSTLKIQRTERGDSAVYLCASSPPAGEQYFGPGTRLTVT.

The chain has TRBV27 and TRBJ2-1; 15 nucleotides line up with TRBD2. The CDR3 is 14 residues long. After removal of 5 bases from V and 8 bases from J, the junction contained 1 base not matched to a gene. Germline V gene lookup returns CDR1 MNHEY and CDR2 SMNVEV (reference sequence). This chain's CDR3 is CASSGTSGRYEQFF. CDR3 DNA sequence: TGTGCCAGCAGTGGGACTAGCGGGAGGTATGAGCAGTTCTTC.

The V gene is TRBV7-6, the J gene TRBJ1-5; no clear D gene. Germline CDR1 SGHVS, CDR2 FNYEAQ. The CDR3 covers 15 residues. The V end was cut by 1 base, the J end by 4 bases, with 11 bases between. CDR3 protein: CASSLDGERNQPQHF. Here the CDR3 DNA reads TGTGCCAGCAGCTTAGACGGGGAGCGAAATCAGCCCCAGCATTTT.

Details on this clone: The sample contains more than one DNA sequence encoding this CDR3. V is TRBV27 and J is TRBJ2-7; D is uncertain. The V end lost 2 bases, the J end lost 2 bases, and 7 bases lay between the germline ends. Germline V gives CDR1 MNHEY, CDR2 SMNVEV (reference sequence). The length of the CDR3 is 13 residues. The CDR3 sequence: CASSLARPYEQYF. CDR3 nucleotides: TGTGCCAGCAGTTTAGCAAGGCCCTACGAGCAGTACTTC.

J is TRBJ1-1 and V is TRBV9; TRBD1 matches at 11 bases. V shed 5 bases and J 5 bases; nucleotides not matched to a gene: 8. CDR1 is SGDLS, CDR2 YYNGEE, per germline. This CDR3 has 15 amino acids. The CDR3 region is CASRAPGQGETEAFF. The CDR3 nucleotides read TGTGCCAGCAGAGCTCCGGGACAGGGGGAGACTGAAGCTTTCTTT. Together with reference TRBV9 and TRBJ1-1, the CDR3 gives the full variable domain: DSGVTQTPKHLITATGQRVTLRCSPRSGDLSVYWYQQSLDQGLQFLIQYYNGEERAKGNILERFSAQQFPDLHSELNLSSLELGDSALYFCASRAPGQGETEAFFGQGTRLTVV.

V and J are TRBV6-1 and TRBJ2-7; a weak D match, TRBD2 (5 bases). The V and J ends lost 4 bases and 2 bases respectively, with 9 bases between them. The CDR3 spans 13 residues. Germline values: CDR1 MNHNS, CDR2 SASEGT. The CDR3 is CASSGAATYEQYF. DNA of the CDR3: TGTGCCAGCAGTGGAGCGGCAACCTACGAGCAGTACTTC.

This chain joins TRBV5-6 and TRBJ2-3, with TRBD2 matching 7 bases. The CDR3 is made up of 17 amino acids. CDR1 is SGHDT and CDR2 is YYEEEE in the germline V gene. The V segment lost 0 bases and the J segment 3 bases; nucleotides outside the gene matches: 10. The CDR3 reads CASSLGTRGSGTDTQYF. CDR3 nucleotides: TGTGCCAGCAGCTTGGGTACTCGCGGGAGTGGGACAGATACGCAGTATTTT.

This sequence joins TRBV11-2 and TRBJ2-2; 8 positions agree with TRBD1. The ends lost 6 bases at V and 5 bases at J; junction bases unmatched: 8. CDR3 length: 15 residues. Per the germline V gene, CDR1 is SGHAT and CDR2 is FQNNGV. Here the CDR3 DNA reads TGTGCCAGCAGAATTGACAGGGGCGGGACCGGGGAGCTGTTTTTT. Its protein is CASRIDRGGTGELFF. Using reference TRBV11-2 and TRBJ2-2 for the parts outside the CDR3, the full variable domain is EAGVAQSPRYKIIEKRQSVAFWCNPISGHATLYWYQQILGQGPKLLIQFQNNGVVDDSQLPKDRFSAERLKGVDSTLKIQPAKLEDSAVYLCASRIDRGGTGELFFGEGSRLTVL.

The rearrangement joins TRBV7-9 to TRBJ2-3; D remains unclear. Germline CDR1 is SEHNR and CDR2 is FQNEAQ (reference sequence). The germline V and J ends were trimmed by 2 bases and 2 bases, with 11 bases remaining between them. The CDR3 totals 15 residues. This chain's CDR3 is CASSLNPTYTDTQYF. CDR3 nucleotide sequence: TGTGCCAGCAGCTTAAACCCGACCTACACAGATACGCAGTATTTT. Full variable domain (remainder filled in from reference TRBV7-9 and TRBJ2-3): DTGVSQNPRHKITKRGQNVTFRCDPISEHNRLYWYRQTLGQGPEFLTYFQNEAQLEKSRLLSDRFSAERPKGSFSTLEIQRTEQGDSAMYLCASSLNPTYTDTQYFGPGTRLTVL.

V gene TRBV7-8 combines with J gene TRBJ1-5, with D maybe TRBD1 (5 bases). V was clipped by 5 bases and J by 2 bases, with 19 bases between them. Germline loops: CDR1 SGHVS, CDR2 FQNEAQ. CDR3 length: 17 amino acids. CDR3 nucleotides: TGTGCCAGCAGCACCCCTGGGGCCTCCGGGGGCAATCAGCCCCAGCATTTT. Protein product: CASSTPGASGGNQPQHF.

The rearrangement uses TRBV11-2 and TRBJ2-7; the D gene is possibly TRBD2 (5 bases). Per germline, CDR1 SGHAT and CDR2 FQNNGV. The CDR3 spans 14 residues. Between the trimmed V and J ends, which lost 2 bases and 3 bases, there was a span of 11 bases. The CDR3 DNA reads TGTGCCAGCAGCTTATCGGGGAATAACTACGAGCAGTACTTC. It yields the protein CASSLSGNNYEQYF.

V gene TRBV27 combines with J gene TRBJ1-5, with D perhaps TRBD1 (6 bases). CDR1 and CDR2 from the germline V gene are MNHEY and SMNVEV (reference sequence). V dropped 6 bases and J dropped 4 bases, with 13 bases sitting between them. The CDR3 covers 14 residues. CDR3 sequence: CASRMGHSNQPQHF. The CDR3 region has the DNA TGTGCCAGCAGGATGGGACACTCGAATCAGCCCCAGCATTTT.

This chain connects TRBV4-2 to TRBJ2-1; 11 nucleotides agree with TRBD2. The V gene's germline CDR1 is LGHNA and CDR2 YNFKEQ. This CDR3 has 20 amino acids. The V gene end was trimmed by 0 bases and the J gene end by 7 bases; junction bases not matched to a gene: 17. CDR3 in DNA: TGTGCCAGCAGCCAAGATACGGGACTAGCGGAAACTCCCTCAGGGAATGAGCAGTTCTTC. Its translation is CASSQDTGLAETPSGNEQFF.

Only a few counts were recorded for this clone. Other DNA sequences in this sample translate to the same CDR3. The genes are TRBV29-1 and TRBJ1-1; D is ambiguous. The CDR3 covers 11 residues. The V gene's germline CDR1 is SQVTM and CDR2 ANQGSEA. V shed 4 bases and J shed 2 bases, with 5 bases lying between them. The CDR3 DNA follows: TGCAGCGTTGGCGTAAACACTGAAGCTTTCTTT. Translating it yields CSVGVNTEAFF.

The chain recombines TRBV14 with TRBJ2-5; D unclear. In germline, CDR1 is SGHDN, CDR2 FVKESK. The CDR3 is 14 amino acids. Deletions cut 1 base from V and 1 base from J, with 7 bases between. The CDR3 bases are TGTGCCAGCAGCCAAGTCATCGGCCAAGAGACCCAGTACTTC. It translates to CASSQVIGQETQYF.

The gene calls are TRBV28 and TRBJ2-1, with D perhaps matching TRBD1 (7 bases). The CDR3 is 13 residues long. Germline CDR1 reads MDHEN; CDR2 reads SYDVKM. Trimming removed 8 bases from V and 5 bases from J, with 13 bases in between. In nucleotides, the CDR3 is TGTGCCAGCGGGGGGACAGCTAACAATGAGCAGTTCTTC. It is translated as CASGGTANNEQFF.

This chain connects TRBV11-3 to TRBJ2-1, with TRBD2 matching 11 bases. Trimming took 1 base from V and 8 from J; bases not matched to a gene: 4. The CDR3 spans 15 residues. Germline CDR1 is SGHNT and CDR2 is YENEEA. CDR3 sequence reads: CASSLAGTSGHEQFF. As DNA, the CDR3 is TGTGCCAGCAGCTTAGCCGGGACTAGCGGCCATGAGCAGTTCTTC.

This clone came up a few times. The identical CDR3 is also encoded by other nucleotide sequences in the sample. V usage is TRBV5-4 and J usage is TRBJ2-7; tentatively, D is TRBD2 (5 bases). The CDR3 spans 11 residues. Between the trimmed V and J ends, which lost 3 bases and 6 bases, there was a span of 7 bases. Germline assignment: CDR1 SGHNT and CDR2 YYREEE (reference sequence). The CDR3 reads CASSSTSEQYF. CDR3 in DNA: TGTGCCAGCAGCTCCACTAGCGAGCAGTACTTC.

The chain couples TRBV28 to TRBJ1-2; maybe TRBD1 (6 bases). The CDR3 has 15 residues. Germline V CDR1 and CDR2: MDHEN, SYDVKM. The V end was cut by 6 bases, the J end by 0 bases, with 14 bases between. DNA of the CDR3: TGTGCCAGCAGCAGTCCACAGGGCTCTAACTATGGCTACACCTTC. This translates into CASSSPQGSNYGYTF.

V is TRBV7-9 and J is TRBJ2-7, with a weak D call TRBD2 (6 bases). The CDR3 extends over 15 amino acids. Germline CDR1 is SEHNR and CDR2 is FQNEAQ (reference sequence). Trimming shortened V by 5 bases and J by 3 bases, and 17 bases separated the two germline ends. The CDR3: CASSPMGRGGYEQYF. The CDR3 DNA reads as TGTGCCAGCAGCCCGATGGGGCGGGGCGGCTACGAGCAGTACTTC. Based on the CDR3 plus reference TRBV7-9 and TRBJ2-7, the full variable domain is DTGVSQNPRHKITKRGQNVTFRCDPISEHNRLYWYRQTLGQGPEFLTYFQNEAQLEKSRLLSDRFSAERPKGSFSTLEIQRTEQGDSAMYLCASSPMGRGGYEQYFGPGTRLTVT.